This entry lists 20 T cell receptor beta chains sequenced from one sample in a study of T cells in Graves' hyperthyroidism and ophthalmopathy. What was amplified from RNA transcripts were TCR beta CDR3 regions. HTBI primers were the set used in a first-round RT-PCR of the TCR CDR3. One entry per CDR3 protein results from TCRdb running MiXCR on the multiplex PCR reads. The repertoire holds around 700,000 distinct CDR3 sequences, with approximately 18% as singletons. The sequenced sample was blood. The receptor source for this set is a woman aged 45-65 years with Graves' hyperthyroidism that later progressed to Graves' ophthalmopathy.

The CDR3 coding sequence is TGTGCCAGCAGCAGATTACAGGGTTCGCACACTGAAGCTTTCTTT. Translating gives CASSRLQGSHTEAFF. This chain uses TRBV9 with TRBJ1-1, with D perhaps matching TRBD1 (6 bases). CDR1 is SGDLS, CDR2 YYNGEE, per germline. V was pared by 4 bases and J by 3 bases, with 16 bases between. There are 15 residues in the CDR3.

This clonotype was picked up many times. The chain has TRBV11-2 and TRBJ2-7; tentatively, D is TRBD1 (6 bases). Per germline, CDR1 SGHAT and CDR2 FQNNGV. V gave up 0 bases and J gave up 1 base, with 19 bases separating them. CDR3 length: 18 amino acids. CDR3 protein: CASSLDLGALAFSYEQYF. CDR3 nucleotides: TGTGCCAGCAGCTTAGATCTGGGGGCCCTGGCCTTTTCCTACGAGCAGTACTTC.

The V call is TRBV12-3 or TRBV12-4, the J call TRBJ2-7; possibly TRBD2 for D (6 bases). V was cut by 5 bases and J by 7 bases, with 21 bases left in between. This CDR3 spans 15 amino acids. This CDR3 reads CASSLAGPRSGEQYF. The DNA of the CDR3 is TGTGCCAGCAGTCTGGCGGGGCCCAGATCGGGGGAGCAGTACTTC.

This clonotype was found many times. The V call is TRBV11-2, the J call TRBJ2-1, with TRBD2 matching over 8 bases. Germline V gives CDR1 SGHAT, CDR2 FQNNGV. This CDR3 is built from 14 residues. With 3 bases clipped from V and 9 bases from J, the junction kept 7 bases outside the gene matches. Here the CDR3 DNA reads TGTGCCAGCAGCTTGTTTAGCGGGGAGGGTGAGCAGTTCTTC. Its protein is CASSLFSGEGEQFF. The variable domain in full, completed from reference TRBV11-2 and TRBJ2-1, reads EAGVAQSPRYKIIEKRQSVAFWCNPISGHATLYWYQQILGQGPKLLIQFQNNGVVDDSQLPKDRFSAERLKGVDSTLKIQPAKLEDSAVYLCASSLFSGEGEQFFGPGTRLTVL.

DNA for the CDR3: TGCGCCAGCAGCTCCCGGCGGGGGACTTACGAGCAGTACTTC. It encodes CASSSRRGTYEQYF. This chain connects TRBV5-1 to TRBJ2-7, with 7 bases matching TRBD2. Germline values: CDR1 SGHRS, CDR2 YFSETQ. J was trimmed by 4 bases and V by 3 bases; bases with no gene match: 7. The CDR3 extends over 14 amino acids.

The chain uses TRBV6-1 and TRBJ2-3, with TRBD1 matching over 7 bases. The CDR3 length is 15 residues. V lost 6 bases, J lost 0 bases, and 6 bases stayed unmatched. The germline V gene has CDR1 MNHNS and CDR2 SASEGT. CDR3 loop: CASRSYRGSTDTQYF. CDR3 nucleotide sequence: TGTGCCAGCAGATCCTACAGGGGAAGCACAGATACGCAGTATTTT.

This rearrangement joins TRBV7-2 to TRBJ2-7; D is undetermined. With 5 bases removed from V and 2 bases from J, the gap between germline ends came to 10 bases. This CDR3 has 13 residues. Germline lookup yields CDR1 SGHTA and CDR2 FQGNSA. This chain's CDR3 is CASSPDPTYEQYF. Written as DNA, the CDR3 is TGTGCCAGCAGCCCTGACCCAACCTACGAGCAGTACTTC.

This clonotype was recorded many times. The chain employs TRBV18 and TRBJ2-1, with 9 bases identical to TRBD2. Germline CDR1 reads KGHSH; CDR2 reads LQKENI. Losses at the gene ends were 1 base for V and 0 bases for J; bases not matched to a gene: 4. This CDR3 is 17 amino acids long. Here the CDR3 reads CASSPQSGGSSYNEQFF. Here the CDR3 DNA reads TGTGCCAGCTCACCACAGAGCGGGGGGAGCTCCTACAATGAGCAGTTCTTC.

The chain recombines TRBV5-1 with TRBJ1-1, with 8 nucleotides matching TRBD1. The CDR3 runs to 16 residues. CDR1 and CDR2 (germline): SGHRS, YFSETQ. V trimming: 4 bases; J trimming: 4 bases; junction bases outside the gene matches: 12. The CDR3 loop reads CASSRGGRTGLTEAFF. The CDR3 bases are TGCGCCAGCAGCCGGGGAGGTAGGACAGGGCTCACTGAAGCTTTCTTT.

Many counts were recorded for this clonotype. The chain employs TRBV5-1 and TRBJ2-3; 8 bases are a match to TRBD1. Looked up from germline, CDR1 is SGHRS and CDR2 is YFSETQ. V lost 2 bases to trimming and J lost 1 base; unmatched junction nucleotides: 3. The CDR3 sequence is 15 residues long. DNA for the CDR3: TGCGCCAGCAGCTTTGACAGGGGAGGCACAGATACGCAGTATTTT. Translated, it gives CASSFDRGGTDTQYF.

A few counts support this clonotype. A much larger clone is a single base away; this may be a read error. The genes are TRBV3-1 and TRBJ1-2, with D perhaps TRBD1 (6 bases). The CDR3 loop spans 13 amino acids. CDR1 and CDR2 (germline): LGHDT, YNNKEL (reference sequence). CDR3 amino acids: CTSSSGQLYGYTF. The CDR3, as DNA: TGTACCAGCAGCTCTGGACAGCTCTATGGCTACACCTTC. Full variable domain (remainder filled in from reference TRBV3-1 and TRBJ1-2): DTAVSQTPKYLVTQMGNDKSIKCEQNLGHDTMYWYKQDSKKFLKIMFSYNNKELIINETVPNRFSPKSPDKAHLNLHINSLELGDSAVYFCTSSSGQLYGYTFGSGTRLTVV.

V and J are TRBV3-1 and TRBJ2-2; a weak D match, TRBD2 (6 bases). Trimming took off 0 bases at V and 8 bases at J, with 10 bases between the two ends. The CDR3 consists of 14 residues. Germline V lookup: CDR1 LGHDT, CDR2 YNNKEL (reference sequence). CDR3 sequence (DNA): TGTGCCAGCAGCCAAGACTGGAGGGAAGGGGAGCTGTTTTTT. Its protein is CASSQDWREGELFF.

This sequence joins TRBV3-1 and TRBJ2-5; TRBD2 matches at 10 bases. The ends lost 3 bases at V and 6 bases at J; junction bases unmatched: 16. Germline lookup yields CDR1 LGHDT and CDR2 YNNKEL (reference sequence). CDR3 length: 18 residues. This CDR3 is CASSHPLAGGNPRKTQYF. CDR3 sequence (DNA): TGTGCCAGCAGCCACCCATTAGCGGGGGGAAATCCAAGAAAGACCCAGTACTTC.

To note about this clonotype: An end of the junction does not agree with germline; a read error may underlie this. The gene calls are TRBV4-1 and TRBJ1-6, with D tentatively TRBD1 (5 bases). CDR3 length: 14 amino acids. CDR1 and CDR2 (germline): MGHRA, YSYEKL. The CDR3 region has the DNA TGCGCCGGCAGCCAAGTTGGGGCGGGCTCACCCCTCCACTTT. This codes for CAGSQVGAGSPLHF.

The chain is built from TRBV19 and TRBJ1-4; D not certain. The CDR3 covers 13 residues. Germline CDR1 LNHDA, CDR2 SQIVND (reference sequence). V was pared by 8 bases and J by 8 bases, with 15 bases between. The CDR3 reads CASSVGQREKLFF. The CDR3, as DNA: TGTGCCAGTTCAGTGGGCCAAAGGGAAAAACTGTTTTTT. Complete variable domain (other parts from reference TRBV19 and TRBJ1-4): DGGITQSPKYLFRKEGQNVTLSCEQNLNHDAMYWYRQDPGQGLRLIYYSQIVNDFQKGDIAEGYSVSREKKESFPLTVTSAQKNPTAFYLCASSVGQREKLFFGSGTQLSVL.

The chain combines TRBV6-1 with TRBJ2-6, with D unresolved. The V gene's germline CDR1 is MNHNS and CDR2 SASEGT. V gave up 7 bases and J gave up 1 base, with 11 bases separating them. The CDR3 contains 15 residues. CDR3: CASIGRPSGANVLTF. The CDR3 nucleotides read TGTGCCAGCATCGGACGGCCTTCTGGGGCCAACGTCCTGACTTTC.

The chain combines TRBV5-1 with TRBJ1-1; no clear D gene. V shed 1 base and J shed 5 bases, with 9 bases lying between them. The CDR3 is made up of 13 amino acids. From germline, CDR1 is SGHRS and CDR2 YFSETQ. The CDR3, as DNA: TGCGCCAGCAGCTTGTTTTTCCAGACTGAAGCTTTCTTT. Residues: CASSLFFQTEAFF.

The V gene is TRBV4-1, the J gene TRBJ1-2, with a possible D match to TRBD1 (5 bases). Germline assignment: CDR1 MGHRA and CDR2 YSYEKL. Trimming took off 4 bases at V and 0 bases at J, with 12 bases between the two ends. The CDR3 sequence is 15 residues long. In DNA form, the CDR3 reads TGCGCCAGCAGCCCCGCAGGGTCAGCTAACTATGGCTACACCTTC. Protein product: CASSPAGSANYGYTF.

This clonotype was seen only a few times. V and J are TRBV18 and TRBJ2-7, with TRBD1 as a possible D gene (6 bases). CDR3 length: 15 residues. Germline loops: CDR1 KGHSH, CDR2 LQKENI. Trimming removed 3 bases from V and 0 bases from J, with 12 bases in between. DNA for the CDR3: TGTGCCAGCTCACCGGACAGCGCAAGCTCCTACGAGCAGTACTTC. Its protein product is CASSPDSASSYEQYF. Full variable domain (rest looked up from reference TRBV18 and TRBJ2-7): NAGVMQNPRHLVRRRGQEARLRCSPMKGHSHVYWYRQLPEEGLKFMVYLQKENIIDESGMPKERFSAEFPKEGPSILRIQQVVRGDSAAYFCASSPDSASSYEQYFGPGTRLTVT.

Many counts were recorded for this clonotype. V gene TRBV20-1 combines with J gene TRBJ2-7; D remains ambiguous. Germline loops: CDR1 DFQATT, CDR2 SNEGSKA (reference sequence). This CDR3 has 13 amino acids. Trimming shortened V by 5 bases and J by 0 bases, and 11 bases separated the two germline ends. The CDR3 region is CSAADVSSYEQYF. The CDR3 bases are TGCAGTGCTGCGGACGTAAGCTCCTACGAGCAGTACTTC.